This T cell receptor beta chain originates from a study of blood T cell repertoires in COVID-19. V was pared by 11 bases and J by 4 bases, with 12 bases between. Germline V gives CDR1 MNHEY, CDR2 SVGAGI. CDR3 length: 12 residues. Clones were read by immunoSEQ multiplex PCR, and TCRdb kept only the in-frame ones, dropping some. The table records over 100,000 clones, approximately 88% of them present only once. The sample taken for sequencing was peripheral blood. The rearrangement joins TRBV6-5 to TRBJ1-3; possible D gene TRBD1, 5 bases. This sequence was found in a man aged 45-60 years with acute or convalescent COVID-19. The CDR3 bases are TGTGCCGTCCAGGGTAAAGGAAACACCATATATTTT. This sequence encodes CAVQGKGNTIYF.